The rows below give T cell receptor beta chains drawn from one sample of a study of cytomegalovirus exposure and HLA in healthy donors. Repertoires were generated with immunoSEQ multiplex PCR, while TCRdb's copy carries only in-frame clones and drops some. Among 150,000 to 200,000 clones listed, 78% were seen once. What was sequenced was PBMCs. Every receptor here comes from a female donor in good health and CMV-seronegative. Both conserved end residues are part of each CDR3. Fields, in order: D gene, CDR3 length, V gene, J gene, clone size, CDR3 DNA, CDR3 protein. D genes are given only for firm matches. Clone size is given for some rows only: seen once, a few or many times, or a class if the clone is expanded.

>-|16|TRBV5-6|TRBJ1-3|once
TGTGCCAGCAGCCTGCTAGTAGCGCCGTCTGGAAACACCATATATTTT
CASSLLVAPSGNTIYF
>TRBD2|18|TRBV4-1|TRBJ2-5|-
TGCGCCAGCAGCCAAGGACTAGCGGGGGATAACCTACAAGAGACCCAGTACTTC
CASSQGLAGDNLQETQYF
>TRBD1|15|TRBV4-1|TRBJ2-7|-
TGCGCCAGCAGCACCTCCGGGACAGGGGAATACGAGCAGTACTTC
CASSTSGTGEYEQYF
>-|13|TRBV7-8|TRBJ2-7|-
TGTGCCAGCAGCTCCCTCGCGAGGCACGAGCAGTACTTC
CASSSLARHEQYF
>-|16|TRBV2|TRBJ2-1|once
TGTGCCAGCAGTGAAGCGCTTCAAGCAGGGTTCGATGAGCAGTTCTTC
CASSEALQAGFDEQFF
>-|14|TRBV6-1|TRBJ1-1|-
TGTGCCAGCAGATGGGACACACCGAACACTGAAGCTTTCTTT
CASRWDTPNTEAFF
>-|12|TRBV11-2|TRBJ2-3|-
TGTGCCAGCAGCTTTATCACAGATACGCAGTATTTT
CASSFITDTQYF
>-|15|TRBV9|TRBJ1-1|-
TGTGCCAGCAGCGTAGCAGGGAACATGAACACTGAAGCTTTCTTT
CASSVAGNMNTEAFF
>TRBD2|17|TRBV9|TRBJ2-5|few
TGTGCCAGCAGCGTAGGACTAGCGGGGCCTCCCAAAGAGACCCAGTACTTC
CASSVGLAGPPKETQYF
>-|13|TRBV27|TRBJ2-1|-
TGTGCCAGCAGTTTATCGGCGGGTAGTGAGCAGTTCTTC
CASSLSAGSEQFF
>-|14|TRBV14|TRBJ2-3|few
TGTGCCATCACAAAACTAGTGGGCACAGATACGCAGTATTTT
CAITKLVGTDTQYF
>TRBD1|16|TRBV5-4|TRBJ2-2|once
TGTGCCAGCAGACACGGACAGGGGACTCTTTCCGGGGAGCTGTTTTTT
CASRHGQGTLSGELFF
>TRBD1|16|TRBV28|TRBJ2-7|-
TGTGCCAGCAGTTCTCTCAGCACAGGGGGCTTATACGAGCAGTACTTC
CASSSLSTGGLYEQYF
>-|11|TRBV6-6|TRBJ2-3|-
TGTGCCAGCAGTACCGGGGATACGCAGTATTTT
CASSTGDTQYF
>TRBD1|14|TRBV28|TRBJ2-7|-
TGTGCCAGCAGGCGACAGGGGGCAGCCTACGAGCAGTACTTC
CASRRQGAAYEQYF
>-|14|TRBV7-2|TRBJ2-1|-
TGTGCCAGCAGCGGAGGGCCCTCCTACAATGAGCAGTTCTTC
CASSGGPSYNEQFF
>-|15|TRBV2|TRBJ1-5|-
TGTGCCAGCAGTGGGATCGACAGGAGCAATCAGCCCCAGCATTTT
CASSGIDRSNQPQHF
>TRBD2|17|TRBV19|TRBJ2-1|-
TGTGCCAGTAGTACACGCCCCAGCGGGAGCTCCTACAATGAGCAGTTCTTC
CASSTRPSGSSYNEQFF
>TRBD2|19|TRBV9|TRBJ2-2|few
TGTGCCAGCAGCATACCGGGACTAGCGGGAGGTGTGAACACCGGGGAGCTGTTTTTT
CASSIPGLAGGVNTGELFF
>TRBD2|14|TRBV27|TRBJ2-7|-
TGTGCCAGCAGTTTAAGCGGGGCAACCTACGAGCAGTACTTC
CASSLSGATYEQYF
>TRBD2|14|TRBV9|TRBJ2-3|-
TGTGCCAGCACTCGGACTAGCTGGACAGATACGCAGTATTTT
CASTRTSWTDTQYF
>TRBD2|14|TRBV2|TRBJ2-1|-
TGTGCCAGCACCAGTAGCGGGAGATACAATGAGCAGTTCTTC
CASTSSGRYNEQFF
>-|15|TRBV7-9|TRBJ2-5|-
TGTGCCAGCAGCTTTCCGGGGAGGGGGTTGGAGACCCAGTACTTC
CASSFPGRGLETQYF
>TRBD2|21|TRBV27|TRBJ2-3|-
TGTGCCAGCAGTTTATCCGTTTTAGCGGGATCTGTCATGGGGTACACAGATACGCAGTATTTT
CASSLSVLAGSVMGYTDTQYF
>TRBD1|13|TRBV19|TRBJ1-6|-
TGTGCCAGTTCGACAGGGGGCGATTCACCCCTCCACTTT
CASSTGGDSPLHF
>-|14|TRBV7-9|TRBJ2-7|-
TGTGCCAGCAGCTTTTCCGCCGTACAGGACGAGCAGTACTTC
CASSFSAVQDEQYF
>-|16|TRBV6-1|TRBJ1-1|once
TGTGCCAGCAGTGCCTCAGGGATCCTAATGAACACTGAAGCTTTCTTT
CASSASGILMNTEAFF
>TRBD1|14|TRBV2|TRBJ2-7|-
TGTGCCAGCACCGGGACAGGGGGCTCTAACGAGCAGTACTTC
CASTGTGGSNEQYF
>-|14|TRBV10-3|TRBJ2-5|few
TGTGCCATCAAGGGGACCTTGGAGGGGGAGACCCAGTACTTC
CAIKGTLEGETQYF
>TRBD1|16|TRBV7-9|TRBJ1-2|-
TGTTCCAGCAGCTCCTCCCCCCCACAGGGGCTGGCGGGCTACACCTTC
CSSSSSPPQGLAGYTF
>TRBD1|16|TRBV9|TRBJ2-3|-
TGTGCCAGCAGCACCAGACAGGGCCGGCTAGCAGATACGCAGTATTTT
CASSTRQGRLADTQYF
>-|11|TRBV7-9|TRBJ2-1|-
TGTGCCAGCAGCTTAGGGCCAGAGCAGTTCTTC
CASSLGPEQFF
>TRBD1|13|TRBV10-3|TRBJ2-7|-
TGTGCCATCACGGGACAGGGGGCTTACGAGCAGCACTTC
CAITGQGAYEQHF